This record covers a single T cell receptor (beta chain). Antigen: not known. As to time point: week 35, safety follow-up. Vaccination comprised doses that each held 300 ug of mutant IDH1 20-mer peptide, plus topical imiquimod. Profiled with immunoSEQ multiplex PCR; TCRdb holds only in-frame clones, not every one. The data show tens of thousands of clones, more than 60% seen once. The source of the sample is a study of a mutant IDH1 vaccine in newly diagnosed glioma. Overall study context: The first vaccination came 4-6 weeks after radiotherapy alone, or with temozolomide cycles. Broader study findings: Changes to the top peripheral T cell clonotypes appeared unrelated to pseudoprogression.

CDR1 is MNHEY, CDR2 SVGAGI, per germline. V lost 5 bases to trimming and J lost 7 bases; unmatched junction nucleotides: 2. The CDR3 totals 15 residues. The receptor's source is a man aged 50 to 60 with glioma. This material consisted of PBMCs, taken from a glioma patient whose treatment included an IDH1 peptide vaccine. The J gene is TRBJ2-1, the V gene TRBV6-5; the match to TRBD2 covers 16 bases. The CDR3 sequence: CASSRGLAGGNEQFF. CDR3 in DNA: TGTGCCAGCAGTCGGGGACTAGCGGGAGGGAATGAGCAGTTCTTC.